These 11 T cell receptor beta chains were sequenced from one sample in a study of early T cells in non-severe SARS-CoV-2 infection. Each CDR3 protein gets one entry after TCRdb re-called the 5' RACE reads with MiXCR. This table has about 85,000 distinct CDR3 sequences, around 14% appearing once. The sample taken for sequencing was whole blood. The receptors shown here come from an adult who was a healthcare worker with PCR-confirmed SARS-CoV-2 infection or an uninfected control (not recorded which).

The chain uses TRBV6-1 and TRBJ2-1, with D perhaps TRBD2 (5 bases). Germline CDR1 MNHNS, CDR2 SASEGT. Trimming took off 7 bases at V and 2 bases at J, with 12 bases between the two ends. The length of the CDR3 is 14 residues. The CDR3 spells CASIPGFTYNEQFF. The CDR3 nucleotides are TGTGCCAGCATACCGGGATTTACCTACAATGAGCAGTTCTTC.

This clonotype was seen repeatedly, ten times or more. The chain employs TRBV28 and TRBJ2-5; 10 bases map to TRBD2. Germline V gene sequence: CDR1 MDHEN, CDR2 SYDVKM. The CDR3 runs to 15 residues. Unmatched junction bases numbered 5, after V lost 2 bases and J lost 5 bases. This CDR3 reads CASSLGLAGVETQYF. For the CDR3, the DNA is TGTGCCAGCAGTTTAGGGCTAGCGGGAGTTGAGACCCAGTACTTC.

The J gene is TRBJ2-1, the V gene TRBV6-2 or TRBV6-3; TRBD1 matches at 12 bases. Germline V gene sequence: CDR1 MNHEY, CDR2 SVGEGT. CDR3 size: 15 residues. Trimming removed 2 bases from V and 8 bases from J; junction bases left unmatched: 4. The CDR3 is CASSYGTGGVDEQFF. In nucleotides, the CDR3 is TGTGCCAGCAGTTACGGGACAGGGGGCGTGGATGAGCAGTTCTTC.

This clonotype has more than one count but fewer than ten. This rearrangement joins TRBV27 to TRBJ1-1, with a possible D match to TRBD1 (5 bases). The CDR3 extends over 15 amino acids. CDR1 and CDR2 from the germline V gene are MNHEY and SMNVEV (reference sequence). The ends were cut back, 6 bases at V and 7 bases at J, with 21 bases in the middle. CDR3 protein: CASRRSAGLGVEAFF. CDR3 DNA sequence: TGTGCCAGCAGGCGGTCAGCAGGGTTAGGGGTTGAAGCTTTCTTT.

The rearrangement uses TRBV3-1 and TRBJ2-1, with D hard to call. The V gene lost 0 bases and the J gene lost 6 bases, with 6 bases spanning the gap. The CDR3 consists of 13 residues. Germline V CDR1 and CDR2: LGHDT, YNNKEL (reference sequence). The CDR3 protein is CASSQEGRNEQFF. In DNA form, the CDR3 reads TGTGCCAGCAGCCAAGAAGGCCGCAATGAGCAGTTCTTC.

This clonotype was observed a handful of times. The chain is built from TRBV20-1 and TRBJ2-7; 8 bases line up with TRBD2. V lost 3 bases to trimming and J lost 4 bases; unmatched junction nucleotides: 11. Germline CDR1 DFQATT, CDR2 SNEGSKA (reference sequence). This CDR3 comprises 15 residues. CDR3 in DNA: TGCAGTGCTAGTCCTATTCGGGAGGGTCCTTACGAGCAGTACTTC. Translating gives CSASPIREGPYEQYF.

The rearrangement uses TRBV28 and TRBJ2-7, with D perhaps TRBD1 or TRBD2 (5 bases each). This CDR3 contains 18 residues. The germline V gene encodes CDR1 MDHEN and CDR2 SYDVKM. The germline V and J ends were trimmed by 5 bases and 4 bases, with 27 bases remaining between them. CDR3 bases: TGTGCCAGCAGTCAAGGAGGTGTGAAGGGGCGGAAAAATTACGAGCAGTACTTC. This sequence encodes CASSQGGVKGRKNYEQYF.

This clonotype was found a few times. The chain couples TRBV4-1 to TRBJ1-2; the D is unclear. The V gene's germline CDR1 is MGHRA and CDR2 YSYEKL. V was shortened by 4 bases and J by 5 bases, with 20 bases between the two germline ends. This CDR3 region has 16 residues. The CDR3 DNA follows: TGCGCCAGCAGCCCCAGCCCCCCCCCCGGGCGGTATGGCTACACCTTC. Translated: CASSPSPPPGRYGYTF.

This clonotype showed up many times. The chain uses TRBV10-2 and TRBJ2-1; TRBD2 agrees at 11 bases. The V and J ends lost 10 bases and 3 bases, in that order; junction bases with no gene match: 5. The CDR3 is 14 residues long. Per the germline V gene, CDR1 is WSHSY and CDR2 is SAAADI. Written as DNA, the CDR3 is TGCGCCACCGCTCTAGCGGGAGGCTACAATGAGCAGTTCTTC. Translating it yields CATALAGGYNEQFF.

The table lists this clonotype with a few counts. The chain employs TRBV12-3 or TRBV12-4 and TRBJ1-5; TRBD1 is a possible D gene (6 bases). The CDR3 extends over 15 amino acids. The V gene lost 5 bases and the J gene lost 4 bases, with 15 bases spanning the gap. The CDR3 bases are TGTGCCAGCAGTCCCACCAGGACAGTAAATCAGCCCCAGCATTTT. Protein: CASSPTRTVNQPQHF.

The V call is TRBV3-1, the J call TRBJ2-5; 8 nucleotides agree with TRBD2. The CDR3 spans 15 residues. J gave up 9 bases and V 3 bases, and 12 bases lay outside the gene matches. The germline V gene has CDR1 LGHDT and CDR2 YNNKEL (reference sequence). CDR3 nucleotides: TGTGCCAGCAGCCACAGTAGCGGGATCCCGCTGCCCCAGTACTTC. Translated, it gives CASSHSSGIPLPQYF.